These 28 T cell receptor beta chains came from one sample sequenced in a study of PD-1 blockade in classical Hodgkin lymphoma. Libraries were prepared by immunoSEQ multiplex PCR; TCRdb keeps only in-frame clonotypes and omits some of them. The sample shows fewer than 4,500 clones, roughly three fifths of them seen only once. Patients all relapsed after autologous stem cell transplantation, and there was variation in brentuximab vedotin exposure. The sequencing used peripheral blood mononuclear cells (PBMCs), collected before the second cycle of nivolumab. The receptors originated from a human donor with classical Hodgkin lymphoma.

The CDR3 protein is CSVVASGRTQFF. Here the CDR3 DNA reads TGCAGCGTTGTGGCTAGCGGACGTACACAGTTCTTC. The rearrangement uses TRBV29-1 and TRBJ2-1, with 7 positions matching TRBD2. The CDR3 runs to 12 residues. Unmatched junction bases numbered 10, after V lost 4 bases and J lost 13 bases. Germline V gene data show CDR1 as SQVTM and CDR2 as ANQGSEA.

The gene calls are TRBV27 and TRBJ2-7, with a possible D match to TRBD2 (6 bases). Germline CDR1 is MNHEY and CDR2 is SMNVEV (reference sequence). CDR3 length: 14 residues. Trimming stripped 5 bases from V and 2 bases from J, with 13 bases between. The CDR3 protein is CASSTGTPAYEQYF. The CDR3 coding sequence is TGTGCCAGCAGTACCGGGACTCCCGCCTACGAGCAGTACTTC.

This clone was seen a single time. The chain employs TRBV4-3 and TRBJ2-7, with 9 bases matching TRBD2. The ends lost 1 base at V and 5 bases at J; junction bases unmatched: 9. CDR1 LGHNA and CDR2 YSLEER come from the germline V gene. This CDR3 has 16 residues. CDR3 sequence reads: CASSQALSGRVDEQYF. CDR3 bases: TGCGCCAGCAGCCAAGCGCTTAGCGGGAGAGTCGACGAGCAGTACTTC.

The DNA of the CDR3 is TGCGCCAGCAGCCAGCATCCGGGACAGGGGACCTACGAGCAGTACTTC. It translates to CASSQHPGQGTYEQYF. The V and J genes are TRBV4-1 and TRBJ2-7; 10 bases map to TRBD1. CDR1 MGHRA and CDR2 YSYEKL come from the germline V gene. The CDR3 sequence is 16 residues long. V gave up 3 bases and J gave up 2 bases; unmatched junction bases: 7.

This clone qualifies as medium-sized. Here the CDR3 reads CASSRSTVNTEAFF. DNA for the CDR3: TGTGCCAGTAGCCGATCGACAGTGAACACTGAAGCTTTCTTT. The J gene is TRBJ1-1, the V gene TRBV19, with a tentative D call TRBD1 (5 bases). The V and J ends lost 6 bases and 0 bases respectively, with 11 bases between them. This CDR3 contains 14 residues. Germline-derived CDR1 and CDR2 are LNHDA and SQIVND (reference sequence).

V and J are TRBV9 and TRBJ2-1, with 11 nucleotides matching TRBD2. This CDR3 region has 16 residues. Losses at the gene ends were 4 bases for V and 10 bases for J; bases not matched to a gene: 13. CDR1 and CDR2 from the germline V gene are SGDLS and YYNGEE. The CDR3 reads CASSQRVLAGAGEQFF. The DNA for the CDR3 is TGTGCCAGCAGCCAAAGGGTACTAGCGGGAGCCGGGGAGCAGTTCTTC.

The chain uses TRBV5-1 and TRBJ2-7; D unclear. The CDR3 length is 17 residues. Germline V gene sequence: CDR1 SGHRS, CDR2 YFSETQ. The germline V and J ends were trimmed by 2 bases and 3 bases, with 21 bases remaining between them. The CDR3 protein is CASSFYPSGSQIYEQYF. Here the CDR3 DNA reads TGCGCCAGCAGCTTTTATCCGTCCGGGTCTCAAATCTACGAGCAGTACTTC.

This clone rates as large. The rearrangement joins TRBV10-3 to TRBJ1-5; D not resolved. V dropped 10 bases and J dropped 5 bases, with 15 bases sitting between them. Germline-derived CDR1 and CDR2 are ENHRY and SYGVKD. This CDR3 is 13 amino acids long. The chain's CDR3 is CASSMRPDQPQHF. The CDR3 DNA is TGTGCCAGCTCTATGCGACCGGATCAGCCCCAGCATTTT.

This chain joins TRBV18 and TRBJ2-1, with TRBD2 matching 9 bases. Germline CDR1 and CDR2: KGHSH and LQKENI. V trimming: 3 bases; J trimming: 8 bases; junction bases outside the gene matches: 2. The CDR3 consists of 13 residues. The DNA for the CDR3 is TGTGCCAGCTCACCTAGACTAGCGGATGAGCAGTTCTTC. Protein: CASSPRLADEQFF.

This rearrangement joins TRBV12-2 to TRBJ2-1. TRBV12-2 is flagged as a pseudogene. The CDR3 is 10 residues long. CDR3 residues: CASRLRRVFF. CDR3 in DNA: TGTGCAAGTCGCTTAAGAAGGGTGTTCTTC.

CDR3 region: CASSVTSGRTDTQYF. CDR3 sequence (DNA): TGTGCCAGCAGCGTGACTAGCGGGCGCACAGATACGCAGTATTTT. The V call is TRBV11-2, the J call TRBJ2-3, with 10 positions matching TRBD2. CDR3 length: 15 residues. Per the germline V gene, CDR1 is SGHAT and CDR2 is FQNNGV. The J segment lost 1 base and the V segment lost 5 bases, leaving 3 bases of the junction unmatched. Together with reference TRBV11-2 and TRBJ2-3, the CDR3 gives the full variable domain: EAGVAQSPRYKIIEKRQSVAFWCNPISGHATLYWYQQILGQGPKLLIQFQNNGVVDDSQLPKDRFSAERLKGVDSTLKIQPAKLEDSAVYLCASSVTSGRTDTQYFGPGTRLTVL.

The rearrangement joins TRBV6-5 to TRBJ2-3; 7 bases are shared with TRBD2. CDR1 and CDR2 from the germline V gene are MNHEY and SVGAGI. The CDR3 is made up of 14 amino acids. Trimming cost V 7 bases and J 5 bases; bases outside gene matches: 9. The CDR3 sequence is CASKPSGYKDTQYF. The CDR3 nucleotides read TGTGCCAGCAAACCTAGCGGTTACAAAGATACGCAGTATTTT.

The chain links TRBV7-8 to TRBJ2-1, with 9 bases identical to TRBD2. The CDR3 loop spans 16 amino acids. From germline, CDR1 is SGHVS and CDR2 FQNEAQ. Trimming cost V 1 base and J 8 bases; bases outside gene matches: 9. For the CDR3, the DNA is TGTGCCAGCAGCTTAGAAAGACTAGCGGCCGGCGATGAGCAGTTCTTC. It translates to CASSLERLAAGDEQFF.

The V gene is TRBV18, the J gene TRBJ2-3; perhaps TRBD2 as D (5 bases). The CDR3 consists of 13 residues. The germline V gene encodes CDR1 KGHSH and CDR2 LQKENI. V was cut by 3 bases and J by 5 bases, with 9 bases left in between. CDR3 coding DNA: TGTGCCAGCTCACCTCCGGGGATAGATACGCAGTATTTT. This gives the protein CASSPPGIDTQYF.

The chain employs TRBV29-1 and TRBJ2-2; 12 bases are a match to TRBD2. Germline assignment: CDR1 SQVTM and CDR2 ANQGSEA. Trimming cost V 4 bases and J 5 bases; bases outside gene matches: 5. The length of the CDR3 is 15 residues. The CDR3 protein is CSVGPGTSGTGELFF. In DNA, the CDR3 is TGCAGCGTTGGACCCGGGACTAGCGGGACCGGGGAGCTGTTTTTT.

CDR3 region: CSGSGWGKQYF. The CDR3 DNA follows: TGCAGCGGCTCCGGGTGGGGCAAGCAGTACTTC. The V call is TRBV29-1, the J call TRBJ2-7; a weak D match, TRBD1 (5 bases). Trimming pared 7 bases from V and 8 bases from J, leaving 15 bases between. Germline V gene lookup returns CDR1 SQVTM and CDR2 ANQGSEA. The CDR3 loop spans 11 amino acids.

This chain connects TRBV6-1 to TRBJ1-3; maybe TRBD1 (5 bases). Germline CDR1 is MNHNS and CDR2 is SASEGT. V lost 6 bases, J lost 4 bases, and 10 bases lay in between. The CDR3 covers 13 residues. CDR3: CASRGGSGNTIYF. CDR3 nucleotides: TGTGCCAGCAGGGGGGGGTCCGGAAACACCATATATTTT.

V and J are TRBV10-1 and TRBJ2-1; 9 nucleotides align to TRBD1. The CDR3 contains 17 residues. V trimming: 8 bases; J trimming: 6 bases; junction bases outside the gene matches: 17. Germline values: CDR1 WNHNN, CDR2 SYGVQD (reference sequence). CDR3 amino acids: CASYTPYRGRLLNEQFF. The CDR3 region has the DNA TGCGCCAGCTACACTCCCTACAGGGGGCGGCTTCTCAATGAGCAGTTCTTC.

J is TRBJ2-7 and V is TRBV6-6, with 7 bases identical to TRBD1. Germline lookup yields CDR1 MNHNY and CDR2 SVGAGI (reference sequence). V was clipped by 6 bases and J by 2 bases; unmatched bases: 10. The CDR3 has 15 residues. The CDR3 region has the DNA TGTGCCAGCAGACAGGCCGGGACAGAAACCTACGAGCAGTACTTC. Translating it yields CASRQAGTETYEQYF.

By proportion, this clone is medium-sized. The chain joins TRBV27 to TRBJ2-2, with 7 bases fitting TRBD1. This CDR3 is 14 amino acids long. Germline V CDR1 and CDR2: MNHEY, SMNVEV (reference sequence). Losses at the gene ends were 5 bases for V and 4 bases for J; bases not matched to a gene: 4. The CDR3 loop reads CASSPRTGTGELFF. In DNA, the CDR3 is TGTGCCAGCAGTCCGCGGACAGGCACCGGGGAGCTGTTTTTT.

This clone is large within its sample. The chain uses TRBV4-1 and TRBJ2-6; 9 bases fit TRBD1. V shed 3 bases and J 9 bases; nucleotides not matched to a gene: 6. The CDR3 has 15 residues. The germline gives CDR1 MGHRA, CDR2 YSYEKL. CDR3 sequence (DNA): TGCGCCAGCAGCCACCGGGACAGGGAGGGCAACGTCCTGACTTTC. Amino acids: CASSHRDREGNVLTF.

The chain uses TRBV5-1 and TRBJ2-3, with D possibly matching TRBD2 (6 bases). Trimming stripped 6 bases from V and 0 bases from J, with 14 bases between. Germline CDR1 SGHRS, CDR2 YFSETQ. The CDR3 length is 15 residues. The CDR3 region is CASKSRGTSTDTQYF. The CDR3 nucleotides are TGCGCCAGCAAATCGCGGGGCACTAGCACAGATACGCAGTATTTT.

This chain connects TRBV28 to TRBJ2-7; weak D call: TRBD1 (6 bases). Germline V gene data show CDR1 as MDHEN and CDR2 as SYDVKM. The germline V and J ends were trimmed by 5 bases and 6 bases, with 26 bases remaining between them. The CDR3 is 17 residues long. CDR3 nucleotides: TGTGCCAGCAGTCCACCCAACAGGGTTCGGACAACCCCCGAGCAGTACTTC. Its protein is CASSPPNRVRTTPEQYF.

CDR3 protein: CASTRTSAYNEQFF. The CDR3 coding sequence is TGTGCCAGCACGAGGACTAGTGCCTACAATGAGCAGTTCTTC. The rearrangement links TRBV2 to TRBJ2-1; 7 bases fit TRBD2. Germline values: CDR1 SNHLY, CDR2 FYNNEI. The CDR3 loop spans 14 amino acids. Trimming cost V 7 bases and J 2 bases; bases outside gene matches: 5.

This clone appeared a few times. The rearrangement links TRBV7-2 to TRBJ2-3; a possible D gene is TRBD2 (7 bases). Trimming pared 7 bases from V and 2 bases from J, leaving 28 bases between. The CDR3 contains 19 residues. Per germline, CDR1 SGHTA and CDR2 FQGNSA. CDR3 sequence reads: CASTPLGGAGITDTDTQYF. CDR3 DNA: TGTGCCAGCACTCCCTTGGGGGGGGCGGGAATAACGGACACAGATACGCAGTATTTT.

This clone was seen only a few times. The CDR3 region is CASSPGTGLSYEQYF. The DNA for the CDR3 is TGCGCCAGCAGCCCCGGGACAGGACTATCCTACGAGCAGTACTTC. The J gene is TRBJ2-7, the V gene TRBV5-1, with TRBD1 matching over 8 bases. This CDR3 region has 15 residues. Per the germline V gene, CDR1 is SGHRS and CDR2 is YFSETQ. V was pared by 4 bases and J by 1 base, with 7 bases of the junction left unmatched.

The chain is built from TRBV2 and TRBJ2-2; the D gene is possibly TRBD1 (6 bases). The V gene's germline CDR1 is SNHLY and CDR2 FYNNEI. Trimming pared 5 bases from V and 5 bases from J, leaving 9 bases between. This CDR3 contains 13 residues. In DNA form, the CDR3 reads TGTGCCAGCAGTTACAGGGCAACCGGGGAGCTGTTTTTT. Its protein is CASSYRATGELFF.

This chain connects TRBV5-5 to TRBJ2-1; D is possibly TRBD2 (6 bases). CDR1 is SGHKS and CDR2 is YYEKEE in the germline V gene (reference sequence). This CDR3 has 15 amino acids. V was clipped by 3 bases and J by 9 bases, with 19 bases between them. CDR3 sequence reads: CASSSGTPQWGEQFF. The DNA for the CDR3 is TGTGCCAGCAGCTCCGGGACTCCTCAGTGGGGTGAGCAGTTCTTC.